The T cell receptor (beta chain) described here comes from a study of T cell responses to AZD1222 COVID-19 vaccine. On this clone: What it binds is not known.

Study-level points and caveats: No day 14 peak samples; only post-peak repertoires were characterized.

After removal of 1 base from V and 5 bases from J, the junction contained 1 base not matched to a gene. Germline V gene lookup returns CDR1 SGHTS and CDR2 YDEGEE. CDR3 length: 14 residues. Measured with immunoSEQ multiplex PCR; TCRdb has only the in-frame clones, and not every one. The sample has fewer than 200,000 clones, 85% to 90% seen once; the top ten hold roughly 6%. This sequence originates from an adult in good health. J is TRBJ1-5 and V is TRBV5-8; 9 bases align to TRBD1. This material consisted of peripheral blood, taken on day 0 of AZD1222 vaccination. The DNA for the CDR3 is TGTGCCAGCAGCTTGAGGACAGGGGATCAGCCCCAGCATTTT. Amino acids: CASSLRTGDQPQHF.